The clone carrying this TCR beta chain was picked up a small number of times. TCR beta CDR3 regions were amplified from RNA transcripts. TCR CDR3 underwent first-round RT-PCR with the HTBI primer set. TCRdb re-derived calls from the multiplex PCR reads in MiXCR, one entry per CDR3 protein. The sample gives hundreds of thousands of distinct CDR3 sequences, 38% of which show up once; about 9% is in the top ten. This sample is part of a study of T cells in Graves' hyperthyroidism and ophthalmopathy. The wider study: Peripheral blood sampling occurred at initial diagnosis, before any treatment.

The junction had 7 bases not matched to a gene; V was cut back by 5 bases and J by 7 bases. The CDR3 totals 12 residues. CDR1 and CDR2 from the germline V gene are DFQATT and SNEGSKA (reference sequence). V gene TRBV20-1 combines with J gene TRBJ2-7; TRBD1 matches at 8 bases. This clonotype was sampled from a man younger than 30 with Graves' hyperthyroidism. Sequenced sample: blood. As DNA, the CDR3 is TGCAGTGCTTACGACAGGGGTGATGAGCAGTACTTC. Translated, it gives CSAYDRGDEQYF.